This passage covers 6 T cell receptor beta chains from one sample sequenced in a study of beta chain features in type 1 diabetes. The investigators reverse transcribed all of the isolated RNA, so they sequenced expressed TCRB transcripts. Some clones are missing from TCRdb's copy, which holds only in-frame ones; the method was immunoSEQ multiplex PCR. Of fewer than 900,000 clones detected, 17% appear once; the ten largest clones hold 0.02% to 0.025%. What was sequenced was naive CD4+ T cells from blood. The receptor set was obtained from a woman aged 18-29 years in good health.

The chain carries TRBV28 and TRBJ1-5; D not certain. CDR3 length equals 12 residues. CDR1 is MDHEN, CDR2 SYDVKM, per germline. V was cut by 6 bases and J by 3 bases, with 6 bases left in between. In DNA, the CDR3 is TGTGCCAGCAGCCAGGTCAATCAGCCCCAGCATTTT. It is translated as CASSQVNQPQHF.

The gene calls are TRBV28 and TRBJ1-2; D is perhaps TRBD1 (5 bases). Germline V gene sequence: CDR1 MDHEN, CDR2 SYDVKM. Trimming cost V 6 bases and J 7 bases, with 12 bases left between them. The CDR3 extends over 12 amino acids. This CDR3 is CASRSSDSGYTF. The CDR3 DNA reads TGTGCCAGCAGGTCTTCCGACAGTGGCTACACCTTC.

The chain combines TRBV7-9 with TRBJ1-1, with no clear D. The CDR3 covers 15 residues. From germline, CDR1 is SEHNR and CDR2 FQNEAQ (reference sequence). The ends were cut back, 1 base at V and 3 bases at J, with 12 bases in the middle. The CDR3 sequence is CASSLESGPYTEAFF. CDR3 nucleotides: TGTGCCAGCAGCTTAGAAAGTGGACCTTACACTGAAGCTTTCTTT.

V and J are TRBV4-3 and TRBJ2-3, with 8 bases aligning to TRBD1. Germline values: CDR1 LGHNA, CDR2 YSLEER. Trimming took 0 bases from V and 3 from J; bases not matched to a gene: 11. The CDR3 is 18 residues long. The CDR3 sequence is CASSQDALGQAITDTQYF. The CDR3 DNA reads as TGCGCCAGCAGCCAAGATGCATTGGGACAGGCGATAACAGATACGCAGTATTTT.

The chain links TRBV7-9 to TRBJ1-5; D not certain. The CDR3 length is 14 residues. The germline V gene encodes CDR1 SEHNR and CDR2 FQNEAQ (reference sequence). The ends were cut back, 4 bases at V and 0 bases at J, with 7 bases in the middle. The CDR3 DNA is TGTGCCAGCAGCTGGACCGATAGCAATCAGCCCCAGCATTTT. Translating gives CASSWTDSNQPQHF.

The genes are TRBV7-3 and TRBJ2-7, with TRBD2 identical over 11 bases. Trimming removed 5 bases from V and 3 bases from J; junction bases left unmatched: 3. Per the germline V gene, CDR1 is SGHTA and CDR2 is FQGTGA. The CDR3 has 14 amino acids. The CDR3 reads CASSLLAGGYEQYF. CDR3 sequence (DNA): TGTGCCAGCAGCCTTCTAGCGGGAGGCTACGAGCAGTACTTC. The variable domain in full, with the rest retrieved from reference TRBV7-3 and TRBJ2-7, is GAGVSQTPSNKVTEKGKYVELRCDPISGHTALYWYRQSLGQGPEFLIYFQGTGAADDSGLPNDRFFAVRPEGSVSTLKIQRTERGDSAVYLCASSLLAGGYEQYFGPGTRLTVT.